This passage covers 25 T cell receptor beta chains from one sample sequenced in a study of cytomegalovirus exposure and HLA in healthy donors. PCR used 60 Vbeta primers and 13 Jbeta primers. Sequenced by immunoSEQ multiplex PCR; TCRdb stores in-frame clones only, minus some. Of a few hundred thousand clones in the sample, roughly four fifths were seen once. The sequencing sample was made of PBMCs. Receptors were obtained from a girl aged 2 to 10 in good health and CMV-seronegative.

The chain joins TRBV19 to TRBJ2-7, with D possibly TRBD2 on 6 matching bases. The CDR3 extends over 14 amino acids. CDR1 LNHDA and CDR2 SQIVND come from the germline V gene (reference sequence). V was shortened by 7 bases and J by 1 base, with 14 bases between the two germline ends. The CDR3, as DNA: TGTGCCAGTAAACCGCAGGCGGGGTCCTACGAGCAGTACTTC. Translation gives CASKPQAGSYEQYF.

This clone was seen a handful of times. J is TRBJ2-7 and V is TRBV4-1, with D maybe TRBD1 (6 bases). Germline V lookup: CDR1 MGHRA, CDR2 YSYEKL. Between the trimmed V and J ends, which lost 3 bases and 5 bases, there was a span of 17 bases. This CDR3 has 15 amino acids. The CDR3 region is CASSQENRDNNEQYF. DNA of the CDR3: TGCGCCAGCAGCCAGGAAAACCGGGACAACAACGAGCAGTACTTC.

V gene TRBV7-9 combines with J gene TRBJ1-2, with TRBD1 matching 7 bases. V dropped 2 bases and J dropped 3; count of bases not matched to a gene: 3. The CDR3 is made up of 14 amino acids. Germline CDR1 and CDR2: SEHNR and FQNEAQ (reference sequence). In DNA, the CDR3 is TGTGCCAGCAGCTTAAAAGGGACAGACTATGGCTACACCTTC. Translated: CASSLKGTDYGYTF.

The CDR3 nucleotides are TGTGCCTGGAGTCTAGGGGGCCACACAGATACGCAGTATTTT. Amino acid sequence: CAWSLGGHTDTQYF. The rearrangement uses TRBV30 and TRBJ2-3, with 7 bases identical to TRBD1. The trim removed 2 bases at V and 2 bases at J, leaving 4 bases unmatched. Per germline, CDR1 GTSNPN and CDR2 SVGIG (reference sequence). CDR3 size: 14 residues. Using reference TRBV30 and TRBJ2-3 for the parts outside the CDR3, the full variable domain is SQTIHQWPATLVQPVGSPLSLECTVEGTSNPNLYWYRQAAGRGLQLLFYSVGIGQISSEVPQNLSASRPQDRQFILSSKKLLLSDSGFYLCAWSLGGHTDTQYFGPGTRLTVL.

The V and J genes are TRBV18 and TRBJ2-1; D remains ambiguous. V was clipped by 2 bases and J by 6 bases, with 11 bases between them. The CDR3 is 14 amino acids. Per the germline V gene, CDR1 is KGHSH and CDR2 is LQKENI. CDR3 nucleotides: TGTGCCAGCTCACCATCGCGAGTTCCCAATGAGCAGTTCTTC. This translates into CASSPSRVPNEQFF.

CDR3 loop: CASSERETQYF. For the CDR3, the DNA is TGCGCCAGCAGTGAGCGGGAGACCCAGTACTTC. The rearrangement links TRBV10-1 to TRBJ2-5; D is ambiguous. The germline gives CDR1 WNHNN, CDR2 SYGVQD (reference sequence). Deletions cut 2 bases from V and 5 bases from J, with 3 bases between. CDR3 length: 11 residues.

The chain joins TRBV7-9 to TRBJ2-2; 7 nucleotides line up with TRBD2. The CDR3 contains 16 residues. CDR1 and CDR2 (germline): SEHNR, FQNEAQ (reference sequence). V lost 7 bases and J lost 1; bases outside the gene matches: 9. The CDR3 sequence is CASIGRSGGNTGELFF. The CDR3 DNA is TGTGCCAGCATCGGGAGGTCGGGAGGGAACACCGGGGAGCTGTTTTTT.

The rearrangement uses TRBV27 and TRBJ2-1; no definite D call. Trimming took off 5 bases at V and 6 bases at J, with 5 bases between the two ends. The V gene's germline CDR1 is MNHEY and CDR2 SMNVEV (reference sequence). CDR3 length equals 11 residues. Here the CDR3 DNA reads TGTGCCAGCAGTCGAGGCAATGAGCAGTTCTTC. It specifies CASSRGNEQFF.

This clone has just one count. The chain joins TRBV6-5 to TRBJ1-2, with TRBD1 matching 7 bases. V lost 9 bases, J lost 0 bases, and 10 bases stayed unmatched. This CDR3 spans 15 amino acids. Germline lookup yields CDR1 MNHEY and CDR2 SVGAGI. CDR3: CASRRQGFPNYGYTF. The CDR3 nucleotides are TGTGCCAGTCGTCGACAGGGATTTCCTAACTATGGCTACACCTTC.

The chain links TRBV19 to TRBJ2-7; D might be TRBD2 (6 bases). This CDR3 is 18 amino acids long. CDR1 is LNHDA and CDR2 is SQIVND in the germline V gene (reference sequence). Trimming pared 5 bases from V and 2 bases from J, leaving 25 bases between. The CDR3 bases are TGTGCCAGTAGTGCGGGACCGCTTAGCGAGGGAGCCCCCTACGAGCAGTACTTC. This translates into CASSAGPLSEGAPYEQYF. Looking up the rest from reference TRBV19 and TRBJ2-7 gives the full variable domain: DGGITQSPKYLFRKEGQNVTLSCEQNLNHDAMYWYRQDPGQGLRLIYYSQIVNDFQKGDIAEGYSVSREKKESFPLTVTSAQKNPTAFYLCASSAGPLSEGAPYEQYFGPGTRLTVT.

This rearrangement joins TRBV29-1 to TRBJ2-1; 9 positions match TRBD2. Unmatched junction bases numbered 20, after V lost 5 bases and J lost 9 bases. Per the germline V gene, CDR1 is SQVTM and CDR2 is ANQGSEA. The CDR3 is made up of 17 amino acids. In DNA form, the CDR3 reads TGCAGCGTTTCCGTGGGGGGCGGGAGGGGATTCCCGGGTGAGCAGTTCTTC. Its protein product is CSVSVGGGRGFPGEQFF.

This clone was recorded a few times. CDR3 in amino acids: CATRPTSGGSGANVLTF. Here the CDR3 DNA reads TGTGCCACCCGCCCGACTAGCGGGGGATCTGGGGCCAACGTCCTGACTTTC. The rearrangement uses TRBV19 and TRBJ2-6; 12 positions agree with TRBD2. After removal of 10 bases from V and 1 base from J, the junction contained 8 bases not matched to a gene. CDR3 length: 17 residues. Germline V lookup: CDR1 LNHDA, CDR2 SQIVND (reference sequence).

CDR3 nucleotide sequence: TGTGCCACCAGCAACATGGGTTTGAGCGCCGAGCAGTACTTC. Encoded protein: CATSNMGLSAEQYF. The V call is TRBV15, the J call TRBJ2-7; D ambiguous. The V gene lost 4 bases and the J gene lost 6 bases, with 16 bases spanning the gap. Germline-derived CDR1 and CDR2 are LNHNV and YYDKDF (reference sequence). CDR3 size: 14 residues. The variable domain in full, with the rest retrieved from reference TRBV15 and TRBJ2-7, is DAMVIQNPRYQVTQFGKPVTLSCSQTLNHNVMYWYQQKSSQAPKLLFHYYDKDFNNEADTPDNFQSRRPNTSFCFLDIRSPGLGDTAMYLCATSNMGLSAEQYFGPGTRLTVT.

The rearrangement joins TRBV5-1 to TRBJ1-1; tentatively, D is TRBD1 (6 bases). Germline CDR1 is SGHRS and CDR2 is YFSETQ. Trimming removed 0 bases at V and 0 bases at J, with 12 bases between. The CDR3 consists of 16 residues. The DNA for the CDR3 is TGCGCCAGCAGCTTGGGGACAGCCCTAATGAACACTGAAGCTTTCTTT. It translates to CASSLGTALMNTEAFF.

This rearrangement joins TRBV6-6 to TRBJ2-3; D possibly corresponds to TRBD2 (5 bases). The V end was cut by 2 bases, the J end by 1 base, with 10 bases between. The CDR3 extends over 15 amino acids. Germline V gives CDR1 MNHNY, CDR2 SVGAGI (reference sequence). CDR3 in DNA: TGTGCCAGCAGTTACGAGCGGCAGGGCACAGATACGCAGTATTTT. Protein product: CASSYERQGTDTQYF.

This clone was observed a few times. This chain joins TRBV18 and TRBJ2-5; TRBD1 matches 7 bases. The J call may be faulty, since TRBJ2-7 better matches the DNA end. Germline values: CDR1 KGHSH, CDR2 LQKENI. CDR3 length: 14 amino acids. CDR3 nucleotides: TGTGCCAGCTCACCACTAGACAGGGTCTACGAGCAGTACTTC. Amino acids: CASSPLDRVYEQYF.

This chain uses TRBV5-1 with TRBJ2-1; D gene ambiguous. This CDR3 comprises 15 residues. Deletions cut 4 bases from V and 2 bases from J, with 13 bases between. CDR1 SGHRS and CDR2 YFSETQ come from the germline V gene. CDR3 coding DNA: TGCGCCAGCAGCCTACGGTCATCGCCCTACAATGAGCAGTTCTTC. Its protein is CASSLRSSPYNEQFF.

The CDR3, as DNA: TGTGCCAGCAGCTTCGGACTAGCGGGGTCCTACGAGCAGTACTTC. Its protein is CASSFGLAGSYEQYF. V usage is TRBV9 and J usage is TRBJ2-7; 12 bases align to TRBD2. Per the germline V gene, CDR1 is SGDLS and CDR2 is YYNGEE. The CDR3 consists of 15 residues. V lost 4 bases and J lost 1; bases outside the gene matches: 3.

The CDR3, as DNA: TGTGCCAGCAGTTACTCCGCAGGTAACGAGCAGTACTTC. Amino acids: CASSYSAGNEQYF. J is TRBJ2-7 and V is TRBV6-5; D uncertain. This CDR3 comprises 13 residues. The germline V gene encodes CDR1 MNHEY and CDR2 SVGAGI. With 0 bases removed from V and 5 bases from J, the gap between germline ends came to 8 bases.

The V and J genes are TRBV2 and TRBJ1-2; D is perhaps TRBD1 (5 bases). CDR1 and CDR2 (germline): SNHLY, FYNNEI. This CDR3 has 12 residues. The V end was cut by 4 bases, the J end by 5 bases, with 8 bases between. CDR3 amino acids: CASSADSYGYTF. The CDR3 nucleotides read TGTGCCAGCAGTGCCGACAGTTATGGCTACACCTTC.

This clone came up once. V and J are TRBV6-5 and TRBJ1-1; 9 nucleotides line up with TRBD1. The germline V gene has CDR1 MNHEY and CDR2 SVGAGI. With 6 bases clipped from V and 4 bases from J, the junction kept 6 bases outside the gene matches. CDR3 length: 14 amino acids. The CDR3 DNA is TGTGCCAGCAGGGTACAGGGGGCTGGCACTGAAGCTTTCTTT. Amino acid sequence: CASRVQGAGTEAFF.

This chain links TRBV6-1 with TRBJ1-2, with TRBD1 matching over 8 bases. CDR3 length: 14 residues. V lost 3 bases to trimming and J lost 8 bases; unmatched junction nucleotides: 8. Looked up from germline, CDR1 is MNHNS and CDR2 is SASEGT. CDR3 bases: TGTGCCAGCAGTGACCGGACAGGACAGGGCGGCTACACCTTC. It encodes CASSDRTGQGGYTF.

This sequence joins TRBV5-1 and TRBJ2-7, with a weak D call TRBD1 (6 bases). CDR3 length: 15 amino acids. V lost 0 bases and J 2 bases, leaving 12 bases between the germline ends. Germline values: CDR1 SGHRS, CDR2 YFSETQ. The CDR3: CASSLGGQITYEQYF. In DNA form, the CDR3 reads TGCGCCAGCAGCTTGGGAGGACAGATCACCTACGAGCAGTACTTC.

The CDR3, as DNA: TGTGCCAGCAGTGACAGGGTGAACACTGAAGCTTTCTTT. Protein sequence: CASSDRVNTEAFF. This rearrangement joins TRBV6-1 to TRBJ1-1; D perhaps matches TRBD1 (5 bases). The CDR3 extends over 13 amino acids. Per the germline V gene, CDR1 is MNHNS and CDR2 is SASEGT. V was clipped by 3 bases and J by 0 bases, with 5 bases between them.

This chain uses TRBV7-2 with TRBJ1-2, with 12 positions matching TRBD1. CDR3 length: 17 amino acids. V trimming: 3 bases; J trimming: 6 bases; junction bases outside the gene matches: 11. The germline V gene has CDR1 SGHTA and CDR2 FQGNSA. CDR3 sequence reads: CASSFRSRDRGLNGYTF. The CDR3 bases are TGTGCCAGCAGCTTCCGGTCTCGGGACAGGGGGCTGAATGGCTACACCTTC. Full variable domain (rest looked up from reference TRBV7-2 and TRBJ1-2): GAGVSQSPSNKVTEKGKDVELRCDPISGHTALYWYRQSLGQGLEFLIYFQGNSAPDKSGLPSDRFSAERTGGSVSTLTIQRTQQEDSAVYLCASSFRSRDRGLNGYTFGSGTRLTVV.